These T cell receptor beta chains were read from a single sample in a study of read filtering for tumor transcriptome and immune sequencing. TCRdb reprocessed the reads via MiXCR and lists one record per CDR3 protein. This table has some 48,000 distinct CDR3 sequences, roughly 19% appearing once. The specimen was a population of CD138-negative cells sorted from bone marrow. Receptors originate from a donor at least 40 years old with multiple myeloma. CDR3s include the opening cysteine and the closing phenylalanine or tryptophan. Each record gives: D gene, clone size, V gene, J gene, CDR3 DNA, CDR3 protein. A D gene is named only where the DNA matches it firmly. Clone size is not always given. Where it is, it says once, few, many or a class for expanded clones.

D: TRBD1; size: many; V: TRBV5-4; J: TRBJ2-1; DNA: TGTGCCAGCAGCTTGTCCAGGGGGCGTAATGAGCAGTTCTTC; CDR3: CASSLSRGRNEQFF
D: -; size: many; V: TRBV27; J: TRBJ2-1; DNA: TGTGCCAGCAGTCCTTCCAGGGCGAGCTCCTACAATGAGCAGTTCTTC; CDR3: CASSPSRASSYNEQFF
D: TRBD1; size: -; V: TRBV12-3/TRBV12-4; J: TRBJ1-1; DNA: TGTGCCAGCAGTCCCAGACAGGGGGATACTGAAGCTTTCTTT; CDR3: CASSPRQGDTEAFF
D: -; size: -; V: TRBV15; J: TRBJ2-1; DNA: TGTGCCACCAGCAGAGGACTAACTTCCTACAATGAGCAGTTCTTC; CDR3: CATSRGLTSYNEQFF
D: -; size: few; V: TRBV19; J: TRBJ2-1; DNA: TGTGCCAGCGGACGTCAGGTTTCTCCTAACAATGAGCAGTTCTTC; CDR3: CASGRQVSPNNEQFF
D: -; size: many; V: TRBV10-3; J: TRBJ2-3; DNA: TGTGCCATCAGTGAGCTTGTGGGCACAGATACGCAGTATTTT; CDR3: CAISELVGTDTQYF
D: -; size: many; V: TRBV29-1; J: TRBJ1-5; DNA: TGCAGCGTCGCGGACAGTAATAGCAATCAGCCCCAGCATTTT; CDR3: CSVADSNSNQPQHF
D: -; size: many; V: TRBV9; J: TRBJ2-1; DNA: TGTGCCAGCACCCTAGGGGGGGGTTCGTACAATGAGCAGTTCTTC; CDR3: CASTLGGGSYNEQFF
D: -; size: many; V: TRBV21-1; J: TRBJ2-1; DNA: TGTGCCAGCAACCGACTAGCGGGCCCTAATGAGCAGTTCTTC; CDR3: CASNRLAGPNEQFF
D: -; size: few; V: TRBV3-1; J: TRBJ2-7; DNA: TGTGCCAGCAGCCGCTCCCACGAGCAGTACTTC; CDR3: CASSRSHEQYF
D: -; size: many; V: TRBV7-9; J: TRBJ2-1; DNA: TGTGCCAGCAGCTTAGGAGGACAGTTGCTACCCTACGAGCAGTTCTTC; CDR3: CASSLGGQLLPYEQFF
D: -; size: many; V: TRBV3-1; J: TRBJ2-7; DNA: TGTGCCAGCAGCCAAGTTCCGTTGGCCTCCTACGAGCAGTACTTC; CDR3: CASSQVPLASYEQYF
D: -; size: many; V: TRBV28; J: TRBJ1-5; DNA: TGTGCCAGCAGTTTGTTAAGTGGCAATCAGCCCCAGCATTTT; CDR3: CASSLLSGNQPQHF
D: TRBD2; size: many; V: TRBV6-9; J: TRBJ2-3; DNA: TGTGCCAGCATGCCAGCGGGAGGGCCATTGGGGGGCACAGATACGCAGTATTTT; CDR3: CASMPAGGPLGGTDTQYF
D: TRBD1; size: many; V: TRBV3-1; J: TRBJ2-1; DNA: TGTGCCAGCAGCCAAGGACGGGGACAGGCCTACAATGAGCAGTTCTTC; CDR3: CASSQGRGQAYNEQFF
D: -; size: many; V: TRBV18; J: TRBJ2-6; DNA: TGTGCCAGCTCACCACAGGGCGCTGGGGCCAACGTCCTGACTTTC; CDR3: CASSPQGAGANVLTF
D: TRBD2; size: -; V: TRBV20-1; J: TRBJ2-7; DNA: TGCAGTGCTAGAGACGGGGGGACCTACGAGCAGTACTTC; CDR3: CSARDGGTYEQYF
D: -; size: medium-sized; V: TRBV19; J: TRBJ2-1; DNA: TGTGCCAGTAGTATAGCGTCAGGGCGTCTCGGTGAGCAGTTCTTC; CDR3: CASSIASGRLGEQFF
D: -; size: -; V: TRBV7-2; J: TRBJ2-7; DNA: TGTGCCAGCAGCTTACTGAGCGGGCACGAGCAGTACTTC; CDR3: CASSLLSGHEQYF
D: TRBD2; size: many; V: TRBV30; J: TRBJ2-1; DNA: TGTGCCTGGACGGGACTAGCGGGAGCAAATGAGCAGTTCTTC; CDR3: CAWTGLAGANEQFF
D: TRBD1; size: many; V: TRBV27; J: TRBJ2-7; DNA: TGTGCCAGCAAGTCAGGGGGCTACGAGCAGTACTTC; CDR3: CASKSGGYEQYF
D: -; size: many; V: TRBV7-9; J: TRBJ2-6; DNA: TGTGCCAGCAGCTCGGACAGATACTCTGGGGCCAACGTCCTGACTTTC; CDR3: CASSSDRYSGANVLTF